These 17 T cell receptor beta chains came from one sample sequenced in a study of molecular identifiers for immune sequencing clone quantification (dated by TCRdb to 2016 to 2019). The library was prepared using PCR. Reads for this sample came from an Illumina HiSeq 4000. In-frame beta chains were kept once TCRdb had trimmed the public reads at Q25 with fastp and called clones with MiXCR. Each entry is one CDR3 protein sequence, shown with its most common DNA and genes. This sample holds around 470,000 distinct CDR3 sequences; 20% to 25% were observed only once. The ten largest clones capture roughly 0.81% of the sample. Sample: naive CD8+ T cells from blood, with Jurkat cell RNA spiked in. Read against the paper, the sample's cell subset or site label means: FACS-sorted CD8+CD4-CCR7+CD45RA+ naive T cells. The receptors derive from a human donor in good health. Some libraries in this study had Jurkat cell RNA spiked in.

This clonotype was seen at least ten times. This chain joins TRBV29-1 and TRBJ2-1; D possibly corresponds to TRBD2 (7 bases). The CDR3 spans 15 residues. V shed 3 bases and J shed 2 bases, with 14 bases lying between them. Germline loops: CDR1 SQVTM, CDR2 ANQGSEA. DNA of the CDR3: TGCAGCGTTGAGGAGGTGCGGGGGCCCTACAATGAGCAGTTCTTC. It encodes CSVEEVRGPYNEQFF.

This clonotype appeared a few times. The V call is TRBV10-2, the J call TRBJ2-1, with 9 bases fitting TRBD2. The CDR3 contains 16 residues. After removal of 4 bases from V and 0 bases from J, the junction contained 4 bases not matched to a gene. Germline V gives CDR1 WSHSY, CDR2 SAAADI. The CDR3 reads CASSVSGGPSYNEQFF. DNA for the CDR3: TGCGCCAGCAGTGTCAGCGGGGGGCCCTCCTACAATGAGCAGTTCTTC.

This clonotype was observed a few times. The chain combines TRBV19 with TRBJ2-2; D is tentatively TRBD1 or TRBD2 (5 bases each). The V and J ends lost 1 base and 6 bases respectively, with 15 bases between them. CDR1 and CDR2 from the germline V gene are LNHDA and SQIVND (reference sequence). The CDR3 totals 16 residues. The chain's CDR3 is CASSIGGMGLAGELFF. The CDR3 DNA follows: TGTGCCAGTAGTATAGGGGGGATGGGTTTAGCCGGGGAGCTGTTTTTT. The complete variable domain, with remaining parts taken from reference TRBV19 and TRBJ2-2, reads DGGITQSPKYLFRKEGQNVTLSCEQNLNHDAMYWYRQDPGQGLRLIYYSQIVNDFQKGDIAEGYSVSREKKESFPLTVTSAQKNPTAFYLCASSIGGMGLAGELFFGEGSRLTVL.

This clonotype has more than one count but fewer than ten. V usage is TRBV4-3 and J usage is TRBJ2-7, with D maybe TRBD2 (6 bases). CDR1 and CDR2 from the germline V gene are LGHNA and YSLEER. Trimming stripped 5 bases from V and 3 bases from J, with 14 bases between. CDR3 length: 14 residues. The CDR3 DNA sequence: TGCGCCAGCAGCGAAAGACTAGTGAACTACGAGCAGTACTTC. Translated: CASSERLVNYEQYF.

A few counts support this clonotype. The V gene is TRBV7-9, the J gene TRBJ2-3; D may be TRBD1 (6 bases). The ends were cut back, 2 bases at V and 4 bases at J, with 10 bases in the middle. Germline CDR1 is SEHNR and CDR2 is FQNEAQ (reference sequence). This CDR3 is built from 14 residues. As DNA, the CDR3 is TGTGCCAGCAGCTTATCAGGGACACCAGATACGCAGTATTTT. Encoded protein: CASSLSGTPDTQYF.

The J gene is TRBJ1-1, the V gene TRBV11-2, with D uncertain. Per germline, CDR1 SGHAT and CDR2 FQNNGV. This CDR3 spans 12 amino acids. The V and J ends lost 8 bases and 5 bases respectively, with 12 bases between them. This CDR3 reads CASATWNTEAFF. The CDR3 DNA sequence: TGTGCCAGCGCCACCTGGAATACTGAAGCTTTCTTT.

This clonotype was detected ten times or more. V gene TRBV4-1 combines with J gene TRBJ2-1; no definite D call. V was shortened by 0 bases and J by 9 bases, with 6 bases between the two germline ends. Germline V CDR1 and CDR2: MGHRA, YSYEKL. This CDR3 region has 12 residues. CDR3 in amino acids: CASSQEGTEQFF. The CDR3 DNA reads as TGCGCCAGCAGCCAAGAGGGAACTGAGCAGTTCTTC.

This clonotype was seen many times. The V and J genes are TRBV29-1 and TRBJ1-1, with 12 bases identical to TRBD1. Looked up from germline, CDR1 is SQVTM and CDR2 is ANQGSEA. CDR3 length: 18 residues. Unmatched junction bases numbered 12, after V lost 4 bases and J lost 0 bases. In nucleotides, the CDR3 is TGCAGCGTTGTGGGGACAGGGGGCAAAACGGCCCTGAACACTGAAGCTTTCTTT. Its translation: CSVVGTGGKTALNTEAFF.

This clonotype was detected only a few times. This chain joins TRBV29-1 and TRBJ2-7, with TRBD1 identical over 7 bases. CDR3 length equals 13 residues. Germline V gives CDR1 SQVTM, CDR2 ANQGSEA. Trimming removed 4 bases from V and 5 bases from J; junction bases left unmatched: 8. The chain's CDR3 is CSVVGQGVDEQYF. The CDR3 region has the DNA TGCAGCGTTGTGGGTCAGGGGGTCGACGAGCAGTACTTC.

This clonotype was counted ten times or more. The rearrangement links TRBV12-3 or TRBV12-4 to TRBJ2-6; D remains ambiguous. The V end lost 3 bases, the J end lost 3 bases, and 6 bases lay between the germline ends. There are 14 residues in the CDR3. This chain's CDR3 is CASSFPSGANVLTF. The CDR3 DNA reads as TGTGCCAGCAGTTTTCCAAGTGGGGCCAACGTCCTGACTTTC.

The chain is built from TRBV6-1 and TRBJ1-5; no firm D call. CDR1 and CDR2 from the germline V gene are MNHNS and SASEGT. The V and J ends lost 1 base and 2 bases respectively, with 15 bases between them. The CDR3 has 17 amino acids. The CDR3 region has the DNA TGTGCCAGCAGTGAAGAGAGGCCCACCATGGGCAATCAGCCCCAGCATTTT. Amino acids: CASSEERPTMGNQPQHF.

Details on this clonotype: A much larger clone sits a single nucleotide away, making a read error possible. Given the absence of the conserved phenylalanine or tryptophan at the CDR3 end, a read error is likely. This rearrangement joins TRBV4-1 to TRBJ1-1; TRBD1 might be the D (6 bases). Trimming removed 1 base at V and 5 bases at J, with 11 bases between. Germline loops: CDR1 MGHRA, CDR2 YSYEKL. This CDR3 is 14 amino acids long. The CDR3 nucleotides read TGCGCCAGCAGCCAAGGGCCCCAGGGGACTGAAGCTTTCTCT. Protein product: CASSQGPQGTEAFS.

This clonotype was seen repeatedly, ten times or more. CDR3 in DNA: TGTGCCAGCAAGGGTTGGACAGCCAATCCCTACGAGCAGTACTTC. This sequence encodes CASKGWTANPYEQYF. V is TRBV25-1 and J is TRBJ2-7; tentatively, D is TRBD1 (6 bases). V lost 7 bases and J lost 2, with 18 bases in between. The germline V gene has CDR1 MGHDK and CDR2 SYGVNS. This CDR3 has 15 residues.

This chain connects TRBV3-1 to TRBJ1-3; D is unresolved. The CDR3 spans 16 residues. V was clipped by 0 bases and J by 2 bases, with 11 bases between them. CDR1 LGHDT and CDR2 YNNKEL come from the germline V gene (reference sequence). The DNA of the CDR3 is TGTGCCAGCAGCCAAGATACGGAGGGTCCTGGAAACACCATATATTTT. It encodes CASSQDTEGPGNTIYF.

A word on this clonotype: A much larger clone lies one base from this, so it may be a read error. The CDR3 DNA is TGTGCCAGCAGTTTAAGGCAGGACCGTAATGAAAAACTGCTTTTT. This encodes CASSLRQDRNEKLLF. This chain joins TRBV28 and TRBJ1-4; no clear D gene. CDR3 length: 15 amino acids. Germline V CDR1 and CDR2: MDHEN, SYDVKM.

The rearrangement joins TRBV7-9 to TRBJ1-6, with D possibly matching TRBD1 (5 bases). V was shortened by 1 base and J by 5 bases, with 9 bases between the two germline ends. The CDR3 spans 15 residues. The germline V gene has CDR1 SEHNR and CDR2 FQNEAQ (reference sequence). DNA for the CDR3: TGTGCCAGCAGCTTAGGTTTGGGGGATAATTCACCCCTCCACTTT. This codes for CASSLGLGDNSPLHF.

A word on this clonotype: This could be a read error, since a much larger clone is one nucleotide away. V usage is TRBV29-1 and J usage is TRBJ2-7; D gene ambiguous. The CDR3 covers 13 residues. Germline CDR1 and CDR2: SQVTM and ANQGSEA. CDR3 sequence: CSVEVSSPYEQYF. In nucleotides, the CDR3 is TGCAGCGTCGAAGTTTCGTCTCCCTACGAGCAGTACTTC.